The 2 T cell receptor beta chains in this list originate from one sample, sequenced in a study of T cell responses to AZD1222 COVID-19 vaccine. This table comes from immunoSEQ multiplex PCR, and its TCRdb copy is limited to in-frame clones, with some not included. The sample includes 80,000 to 90,000 clones, under 95% of them seen just once. This material consisted of peripheral blood, taken on day 0 of MenACWY control vaccination. All receptors come from an adult in good health.

In nucleotides, the CDR3 is TGTGCCAGCAGCTTAGCCCCGACAGGGAACGAAAAACTGTTTTTT. The encoded protein is CASSLAPTGNEKLFF. The chain recombines TRBV7-6 with TRBJ1-4, with 7 positions matching TRBD1. The CDR3 consists of 15 residues. Trimming took 0 bases from V and 8 from J; bases not matched to a gene: 6. CDR1 and CDR2 (germline): SGHVS, FNYEAQ.

J is TRBJ1-5 and V is TRBV19; D possibly corresponds to TRBD1 (5 bases). The CDR3 loop spans 16 amino acids. Per the germline V gene, CDR1 is LNHDA and CDR2 is SQIVND (reference sequence). Trimming pared 1 base from V and 5 bases from J, leaving 15 bases between. CDR3 coding DNA: TGTGCCAGTAGTATAGCCGACAGAGAGTTCGATCAGCCCCAGCATTTT. It specifies CASSIADREFDQPQHF.